This T cell receptor beta chain comes out of a study of graft-versus-host responses after intestinal transplantation. Background on the study: Multivisceral, liver-intestinal, or isolated intestinal transplants were given to recipients. Each recipient received anti-thymocyte globulin induction, then tacrolimus and steroids for about 3 years. Study-level findings and limits: GvH clones were identified in recipient marrow, with some first appearing in ileum or blood. The study associated peak circulating GvH clone levels with early post-transplant HvG declines.

This CDR3 spans 16 amino acids. V lost 3 bases and J lost 7; bases outside the gene matches: 13. Germline CDR1 is SGHTS and CDR2 is YDEGEE. Assay: immunoSEQ multiplex PCR; the TCRdb copy retains only in-frame clones and omits some. The sample records about 120,000 clones, 90% being singletons. In regard to this clone: Its antigen is undetermined.

V and J are TRBV5-8 and TRBJ2-5; 9 nucleotides agree with TRBD1. The sequenced sample was unstimulated CD4+ T cells sorted from spleen or lymph node cells, obtained before intestinal transplant. The source is a human donor who received an intestinal transplant. The chain's CDR3 is CASSSRKTGGGGTQYF. The CDR3 coding sequence is TGTGCCAGCAGCTCGCGAAAGACAGGGGGAGGTGGGACCCAGTACTTC.